The source of this T cell receptor (beta chain) is a study of T cell changes during pregnancy in multiple sclerosis. Assay used: immunoSEQ multiplex PCR; TCRdb lists only in-frame clones, some missing. The sample includes roughly 60,000 clones, roughly 92% of them seen just once. The V and J ends lost 3 bases and 4 bases respectively, with 7 bases between them. This CDR3 spans 13 amino acids. Germline assignment: CDR1 KGHSH and CDR2 LQKENI. Sequenced here: peripheral blood, sampled in the second trimester of pregnancy. The clonotype was recovered from a female donor with multiple sclerosis, enrolled in a pregnancy study. The chain links TRBV18 to TRBJ2-1; D remains ambiguous. The CDR3 DNA follows: TGTGCCAGCTCACCGTCCCCGTACAATGAGCAGTTCTTC. Translated: CASSPSPYNEQFF.